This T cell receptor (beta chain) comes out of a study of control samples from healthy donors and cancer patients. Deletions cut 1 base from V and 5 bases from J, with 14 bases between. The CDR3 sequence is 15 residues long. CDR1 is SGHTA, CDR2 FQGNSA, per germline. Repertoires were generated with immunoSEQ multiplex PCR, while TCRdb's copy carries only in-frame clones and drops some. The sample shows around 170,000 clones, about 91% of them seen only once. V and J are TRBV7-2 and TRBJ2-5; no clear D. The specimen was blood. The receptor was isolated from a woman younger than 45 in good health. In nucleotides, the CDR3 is TGTGCCAGCAGCTTAGACTTACTGGGGTCGGAGACCCAGTACTTC. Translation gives CASSLDLLGSETQYF.